This entry describes one T cell receptor (beta chain). It was CD45RO-negative cells, positively selected for CCR7, that made up naive CD8 cells, with terminally differentiated effector memory CD45RA+ cells excluded. Assay used: immunoSEQ multiplex PCR; TCRdb lists only in-frame clones, some missing. The sample holds 550,000 to 750,000 clones, around 95% seen once. The sample belongs to a study of shared clonotypes between healthy human individuals. Germline V lookup: CDR1 SGHAT, CDR2 FQNNGV. Trimming took 1 base from V and 5 from J; bases not matched to a gene: 8. The CDR3 sequence is 15 residues long.

The TCR originated in a woman aged 30 to 39 in good health. V gene TRBV11-2 combines with J gene TRBJ2-7; 7 bases are a match to TRBD2. The sequencing input was naive CD8+ T cells sorted from blood. The CDR3 loop is CASSLVGGSSDEQYF. In DNA, the CDR3 is TGTGCCAGCAGCTTAGTTGGCGGGAGCAGCGACGAGCAGTACTTC.